The 30 T cell receptor beta chains reported below all come from one sample, sequenced in a study of response to subunit inactivated influenza vaccine. TCRdb ran MiXCR on the RT-PCR reads and lists one entry per CDR3 protein. This sample has more than 700,000 distinct CDR3 sequences, with approximately 21% found just once. Sequenced material: PBMCs from blood, taken more than 4 days after vaccination. These receptors all come from a man aged 50 to 59 who received an inactivated influenza vaccine.

This clonotype was detected a few times. The chain joins TRBV12-3 or TRBV12-4 to TRBJ2-7, with D perhaps matching TRBD2 (6 bases). The CDR3 runs to 14 residues. The V and J ends lost 3 bases and 2 bases respectively, with 11 bases between them. The CDR3 loop reads CASSFGGLPYEQYF. CDR3 nucleotide sequence: TGTGCCAGCAGTTTTGGGGGGTTACCCTACGAGCAGTACTTC.

This clonotype was seen many times. The V and J genes are TRBV20-1 and TRBJ2-3, with 7 bases aligning to TRBD2. This CDR3 spans 15 amino acids. Germline V gives CDR1 DFQATT, CDR2 SNEGSKA (reference sequence). Trimming at V came to 3 bases and at J to 2 bases, leaving 8 bases not matched to a gene. The CDR3 bases are TGCAGTGCTAGTTTTGCGGGAGAGGCCACAGATACGCAGTATTTT. The encoded protein is CSASFAGEATDTQYF.

This clonotype was seen a handful of times. The CDR3 DNA is TGTGCCAGCAGTTACGAACTAGTCTACGAGCAGTACTTC. Residues: CASSYELVYEQYF. This chain joins TRBV6-6 and TRBJ2-7; D is possibly TRBD2 (5 bases). CDR1 is MNHNY and CDR2 is SVGAGI in the germline V gene (reference sequence). CDR3 length: 13 residues. Trimming removed 2 bases at V and 3 bases at J, with 8 bases between.

This clonotype came up a few times. The chain employs TRBV7-2 and TRBJ2-3; TRBD2 matches at 10 bases. Germline CDR1 SGHTA, CDR2 FQGNSA. The CDR3 length is 16 residues. Trimming cost V 5 bases and J 0 bases; bases outside gene matches: 5. This chain's CDR3 is CASSDRSGRSTDTQYF. In nucleotides, the CDR3 is TGTGCCAGCAGCGACCGTAGCGGGAGGAGCACAGATACGCAGTATTTT.

The chain joins TRBV5-1 to TRBJ1-6; D gene uncertain. Germline V lookup: CDR1 SGHRS, CDR2 YFSETQ. The CDR3 covers 14 residues. The V and J ends lost 2 bases and 12 bases respectively, with 15 bases between them. The CDR3 region has the DNA TGCGCCAGCAGCTTCGCCGGACGGCCAGAACCCCTCCACTTT. Protein sequence: CASSFAGRPEPLHF.

This clonotype was observed a single time. The chain's CDR3 is CASSDRGINEQFF. The DNA for the CDR3 is TGTGCCAGCAGTGATCGAGGGATCAATGAGCAGTTCTTC. The chain combines TRBV6-1 with TRBJ2-1; a weak D match, TRBD2 (5 bases). Germline V gives CDR1 MNHNS, CDR2 SASEGT. The CDR3 sequence is 13 residues long. The V gene lost 3 bases and the J gene lost 6 bases, with 9 bases spanning the gap.

This clonotype came up a few times. The chain employs TRBV7-8 and TRBJ1-3; D unclear. Deletions cut 1 base from V and 0 bases from J, with 7 bases between. Germline V gene sequence: CDR1 SGHVS, CDR2 FQNEAQ. The CDR3 consists of 15 residues. The CDR3 region has the DNA TGTGCCAGCAGCTTAGTTGCTTACTCTGGAAACACCATATATTTT. Amino acid sequence: CASSLVAYSGNTIYF.

This clonotype was seen only a few times. The gene calls are TRBV11-2 and TRBJ2-7; D gene uncertain. Trimming took off 1 base at V and 4 bases at J, with 14 bases between the two ends. The CDR3 has 15 amino acids. CDR1 and CDR2 from the germline V gene are SGHAT and FQNNGV. The CDR3 sequence: CASSLAFAIDYEQYF. CDR3 DNA: TGTGCCAGCAGCTTAGCTTTCGCCATTGATTACGAGCAGTACTTC.

The gene calls are TRBV20-1 and TRBJ2-5; tentative D call: TRBD1 (5 bases). The germline V gene encodes CDR1 DFQATT and CDR2 SNEGSKA (reference sequence). The CDR3 runs to 13 residues. Trimming shortened V by 4 bases and J by 2 bases, and 11 bases separated the two germline ends. DNA for the CDR3: TGCAGTGCTAACTGGGGCCAACAAGAGACCCAGTACTTC. Amino acid sequence: CSANWGQQETQYF.

This chain connects TRBV20-1 to TRBJ2-7; D could derive from TRBD1 or TRBD2 (5 bases each). V was trimmed by 3 bases and J by 0 bases, leaving 9 bases between them. Germline values: CDR1 DFQATT, CDR2 SNEGSKA (reference sequence). This CDR3 contains 13 residues. The CDR3 region is CSASGGGSYEQYF. The CDR3 coding sequence is TGCAGTGCTAGTGGTGGGGGCTCCTACGAGCAGTACTTC.

This clonotype was found a few times. V is TRBV5-6 and J is TRBJ1-2, with 7 bases fitting TRBD1. J was trimmed by 1 base and V by 5 bases; bases with no gene match: 8. The CDR3 covers 15 residues. The germline V gene encodes CDR1 SGHDT and CDR2 YYEEEE. This CDR3 reads CASSEDRKYNYGYTF. The CDR3 DNA reads TGTGCCAGCAGTGAGGACAGGAAATATAACTATGGCTACACCTTC.

The rearrangement links TRBV10-3 to TRBJ2-5; D gene unclear. Germline values: CDR1 ENHRY, CDR2 SYGVKD. The CDR3 covers 12 residues. With 0 bases removed from V and 3 bases from J, the gap between germline ends came to 2 bases. The CDR3: CAISESEETQYF. The CDR3 DNA sequence: TGTGCCATCAGTGAGTCGGAAGAGACCCAGTACTTC.

The chain has TRBV9 and TRBJ2-1, with 12 bases lining up with TRBD1. CDR1 is SGDLS, CDR2 YYNGEE, per germline. The length of the CDR3 is 18 residues. The junction had 15 bases not matched to a gene; V was cut back by 3 bases and J by 8 bases. In DNA, the CDR3 is TGTGCCAGCAGCGGAGGGACAGGGGGCAACTTGGGAATCGATGAGCAGTTCTTC. Translated, it gives CASSGGTGGNLGIDEQFF.

V gene TRBV3-1 combines with J gene TRBJ2-5; 7 bases line up with TRBD2. The CDR3 has 13 residues. Germline CDR1 LGHDT, CDR2 YNNKEL (reference sequence). Unmatched junction bases numbered 5, after V lost 0 bases and J lost 10 bases. The CDR3 here is CASSQDEGGVQYF. For the CDR3, the DNA is TGTGCCAGCAGCCAAGATGAGGGAGGGGTCCAGTACTTC.

The V call is TRBV7-2, the J call TRBJ2-1; D is ambiguous. Looked up from germline, CDR1 is SGHTA and CDR2 is FQGNSA. V was shortened by 1 base and J by 8 bases, with 15 bases between the two germline ends. The CDR3 is made up of 15 amino acids. Here the CDR3 DNA reads TGTGCCAGCAGCTTAGGCCCGTATACAAATGATGAGCAGTTCTTC. Protein: CASSLGPYTNDEQFF.

The chain joins TRBV7-6 to TRBJ2-2; 7 bases match TRBD1. With 5 bases clipped from V and 1 base from J, the junction kept 4 bases outside the gene matches. Germline V gives CDR1 SGHVS, CDR2 FNYEAQ. The CDR3 runs 15 residues. The DNA of the CDR3 is TGTGCCAGCAGCGCCGACAGGGAGAACACCGGGGAGCTGTTTTTT. This translates into CASSADRENTGELFF.

The J gene is TRBJ2-2, the V gene TRBV6-2 or TRBV6-3; 7 bases agree with TRBD1. The CDR3 extends over 16 amino acids. The V segment lost 4 bases and the J segment 4 bases; nucleotides outside the gene matches: 9. CDR1 is MNHEY, CDR2 SVGEGT, per germline. The CDR3 bases are TGTGCCAGCAGTTGGGACAGAACGAGGGTCACCGGGGAGCTGTTTTTT. Its translation: CASSWDRTRVTGELFF.

This clonotype came up once. This chain uses TRBV19 with TRBJ2-2, with D unresolved. The V and J ends lost 8 bases and 5 bases respectively, with 18 bases between them. The CDR3 runs to 15 residues. Germline-derived CDR1 and CDR2 are LNHDA and SQIVND (reference sequence). DNA of the CDR3: TGTGCCAGTTGTCTTGGAGACTTACGGACCGGGGAGCTGTTTTTT. It encodes CASCLGDLRTGELFF.

The chain carries TRBV18 and TRBJ2-3; no firm D call. The CDR3 covers 14 residues. Trimming stripped 0 bases from V and 0 bases from J, with 4 bases between. Looked up from germline, CDR1 is KGHSH and CDR2 is LQKENI. CDR3 DNA sequence: TGTGCCAGCTCACCACCTATCAGCACAGATACGCAGTATTTT. It codes for CASSPPISTDTQYF. The entire variable domain, with the rest obtained from reference TRBV18 and TRBJ2-3, is as follows: NAGVMQNPRHLVRRRGQEARLRCSPMKGHSHVYWYRQLPEEGLKFMVYLQKENIIDESGMPKERFSAEFPKEGPSILRIQQVVRGDSAAYFCASSPPISTDTQYFGPGTRLTVL.

V is TRBV7-9 and J is TRBJ1-2; 9 bases are shared with TRBD1. CDR3 length: 17 residues. CDR1 SEHNR and CDR2 FQNEAQ come from the germline V gene (reference sequence). V shed 3 bases, J shed 6 bases, and the junction held 14 bases outside the gene matches. CDR3 DNA sequence: TGTGCCAGCAGCTTCGGGACACCGGGACAGGGAAGGAATGGCTACACCTTC. Protein: CASSFGTPGQGRNGYTF.

This clonotype showed up just a few times. The chain joins TRBV9 to TRBJ1-2, with a weak D call TRBD1 (6 bases). V was shortened by 3 bases and J by 8 bases, with 14 bases between the two germline ends. The CDR3 sequence is 13 residues long. Germline CDR1 and CDR2: SGDLS and YYNGEE. CDR3 nucleotides: TGTGCCAGCAGCGAACAACAGGGCGCCGGCTACACCTTC. It is translated as CASSEQQGAGYTF.

The table lists this clonotype with a few counts. This rearrangement joins TRBV5-1 to TRBJ2-1; D is possibly TRBD1 or TRBD2 (5 bases each). Trimming left V 5 bases short and J 0 bases short, with 15 bases between. Germline CDR1 and CDR2: SGHRS and YFSETQ. The CDR3 contains 16 residues. In nucleotides, the CDR3 is TGCGCCAGCAGATCCGGGACCGACGCCTCCTACAATGAGCAGTTCTTC. Translated, it gives CASRSGTDASYNEQFF.

The rearrangement joins TRBV3-1 to TRBJ2-1; TRBD2 might be the D (6 bases). The CDR3 consists of 13 residues. V was trimmed by 0 bases and J by 8 bases, leaving 8 bases between them. From germline, CDR1 is LGHDT and CDR2 YNNKEL (reference sequence). The CDR3 DNA sequence: TGTGCCAGCAGCCAAGATGCGGGATATGAGCAGTTCTTC. It specifies CASSQDAGYEQFF.

This clonotype was counted a single time. The CDR3 region has the DNA TGTGCCAGCAGTTCAAGCAACACAGGGGGCACTGAAGCTTTCTTT. Translation: CASSSSNTGGTEAFF. This rearrangement joins TRBV2 to TRBJ1-1, with TRBD1 matching over 8 bases. V shed 5 bases, J shed 4 bases, and the junction held 9 bases outside the gene matches. This CDR3 contains 15 residues. Germline CDR1 reads SNHLY; CDR2 reads FYNNEI. The full variable domain, in which reference TRBV2 and TRBJ1-1 provide the parts outside the CDR3, is EPEVTQTPSHQVTQMGQEVILRCVPISNHLYFYWYRQILGQKVEFLVSFYNNEISEKSEIFDDQFSVERPDGSNFTLKIRSTKLEDSAMYFCASSSSNTGGTEAFFGQGTRLTVV.

This clonotype has ten or more counts. This chain connects TRBV5-1 to TRBJ2-1, with D possibly being TRBD1 (6 bases). Trimming pared 0 bases from V and 8 bases from J, leaving 15 bases between. Germline V CDR1 and CDR2: SGHRS, YFSETQ. This CDR3 spans 15 amino acids. In nucleotides, the CDR3 is TGCGCCAGCAGCTTGGCAGGGGAGCTCGGCCATGAGCAGTTCTTC. It encodes CASSLAGELGHEQFF.

This clonotype has more than one count but fewer than ten. The chain is built from TRBV28 and TRBJ2-5; 7 bases fit TRBD1. This CDR3 is built from 16 residues. Germline CDR1 reads MDHEN; CDR2 reads SYDVKM. After removal of 5 bases from V and 1 base from J, the junction contained 10 bases not matched to a gene. CDR3 residues: CASSAYRGRRQETQYF. CDR3 sequence (DNA): TGTGCCAGCAGTGCATACAGGGGCCGACGCCAAGAGACCCAGTACTTC.

This chain connects TRBV7-8 to TRBJ2-1; 9 bases are shared with TRBD2. Unmatched junction bases numbered 11, after V lost 1 base and J lost 4 bases. Germline CDR1 SGHVS, CDR2 FQNEAQ. This CDR3 has 18 amino acids. The CDR3 coding sequence is TGTGCCAGCAGCTTAGTTAGCGGGAGTTTCCCTCTGTACAATGAGCAGTTCTTC. Its translation is CASSLVSGSFPLYNEQFF.

This clonotype was seen at least ten times. The chain's CDR3 is CSARAGHPNTEAFF. In DNA, the CDR3 is TGCAGTGCTAGGGCTGGACACCCGAACACTGAAGCTTTCTTT. The chain recombines TRBV20-1 with TRBJ1-1; the D gene is possibly TRBD1 (5 bases). This CDR3 has 14 residues. Per germline, CDR1 DFQATT and CDR2 SNEGSKA (reference sequence). The V and J ends lost 3 bases and 1 base respectively, with 12 bases between them.

Only a few counts were recorded for this clonotype. This sequence joins TRBV11-2 and TRBJ2-3; 11 nucleotides agree with TRBD1. Germline CDR1 and CDR2: SGHAT and FQNNGV. This CDR3 is built from 16 residues. V shed 4 bases, J shed 0 bases, and the junction held 3 bases outside the gene matches. CDR3 coding DNA: TGTGCCAGCAGCTCGGGGACAGGGGGTAGCACAGATACGCAGTATTTT. Translation: CASSSGTGGSTDTQYF.

Only a few counts were recorded for this clonotype. The chain combines TRBV4-3 with TRBJ2-7; the D gene is possibly TRBD1 (5 bases). CDR3 length: 13 residues. Germline lookup yields CDR1 LGHNA and CDR2 YSLEER. Deletions cut 0 bases from V and 5 bases from J, with 8 bases between. CDR3 coding DNA: TGCGCCAGCAGCCAAGAGTCAGGGAACGAGCAGTACTTC. This encodes CASSQESGNEQYF.